Described below is a single TCR beta chain sequence and its context. Which antigen it targets is not known. Per-base quality was not reported, and no clone a single base away is much larger than it. TCRdb shows the sequencer as Illumina NovaSeq 6000. TCR cDNA was made using 5'RACE template switching, a step that added a universal primer site and unique molecular identifiers. Priming of cDNA synthesis was performed from both the TCR alpha and TCR beta constant segments. Library amplification used two PCR steps, and the second PCR step added sample barcodes and sequencing adapters. Libraries were sequenced on Illumina HiSeq 2500 (2x100 bp) or NovaSeq (2x150 bp). From the authors' description of their analysis: Reads were demultiplexed and collapsed into UMI consensus sequences with MIGEC, and V(D)J alignment was performed with MiXCR. Vaccine-responding clonotypes were defined with edgeR using replicate PBMC samples, requiring FDR below 0.01 and a log2 fold change above 5 up to day 15. Bulk clonotypes were assigned CD4 or CD8 identity according to which sequenced CD4 or CD8 repertoire held them at higher abundance. TCRdb reworked the public reads: Q25 trimming with fastp, MiXCR clone assembly, productive beta chains retained. Merged by CDR3 protein, the rows form single entries marked with the most common genes and DNA. The V and J calls shown here were made by TCRdb, not taken from the authors' results. The sample includes 150,000 to 200,000 distinct CDR3 sequences, with 9.5% to 12% observed a single time. The ten largest make up 36% of the sample.

This sample was taken from a study of T cells after yellow fever vaccination (dated by TCRdb to about 2019). Context from the whole study: Libraries from fractions with low cell numbers were prepared with the SMART-Seq v4 Ultra Low Input RNA kit. Bulk TCR alpha and beta repertoires were sequenced longitudinally to track T-cell clones before and after primary and booster YFV17D yellow fever vaccination. Two healthy male donors, one aged 18 to 30 and one aged 30 to 39 years, were included in the cohort. Bulk PBMC replicates and cell subsets were isolated from blood drawn at multiple timepoints before and after both primary and secondary immunization. What the study reported, not specific to this receptor: A small fraction of clonotypes appeared in both the CD4 and CD8 compartments, likely as a result of convergent recombination. Compared with the primary T-cell response, the secondary T-cell response was faster but weaker, reaching its peak on day 5 rather than on day 15. Only a couple of donors were included in the study, so the extent to which the findings can be generalized is limited. Most clones expanded after primary vaccination were re-detected after the booster (approximately 95% of CD4 and roughly 87% of CD8), suggesting broad memory maintenance. Computational filtering was required because FACS-sorted repertoires could contain abundant contaminating clonotypes from the bulk population.

The treatment or condition label, as the study defines it: live attenuated yellow fever vaccine strain. A standard Ficoll-Paque protocol was used to isolate PBMCs from peripheral blood. Dynabeads CD4 and CD8 positive selection kits were used to isolate CD4 and CD8 T-cell fractions. RNA was extracted with TriZol from bulk PBMCs, CD4 and CD8 fractions, and dextramer-positive and dextramer-negative fractions. CDR1 and CDR2, looked up from the germline V gene, are MNHEY and SVGEGT. Trimming costs V 6 bases and J 4 bases, and their ends lie 12 bases apart. From the cysteine up to the phenylalanine, the CDR3 has a length of 13 residues. The kept DNA is CDR3 alone, 39 bases in frame from the first base.

The sample here was CD8+ T cells sorted from PBMCs, taken 15 days after the yellow fever booster vaccination. The rearrangement combines TRBV6-2 or TRBV6-3 with TRBJ1-1, and possibly TRBD1, on 5 matching bases. This clonotype was obtained from a man aged 18 to 35 who received the YFV17D yellow fever vaccine. The CDR3: CASSLGTTTEAFF. The sequenced DNA: TGTGCCAGCAGCCTCGGGACGACCACTGAAGCTTTCTTT.